This T cell receptor beta chain was found in a study of identical twins. The CDR3 consists of 15 residues. CDR1 is SGDLS and CDR2 is YYNGEE in the germline V gene. V shed 6 bases, J shed 3 bases, and the junction held 7 bases outside the gene matches. TCRdb analysed the 5' RACE reads with MiXCR anew, one entry per CDR3 protein. The table lists about 730,000 distinct CDR3 sequences, 21% of them singletons. The sample holds many counts of this clonotype. Another study also made use of these data, one on T cells expressing NK-cell markers. That report notes: Several experiments employed an anti-gamma-delta TCR antibody to confine sorting to alpha-beta TCR T cells.

The chain combines TRBV9 with TRBJ2-1; TRBD2 agrees at 9 bases. Sequenced: PBMCs. The TCR sequence derives from a woman aged 18-29 years in good health. The CDR3 DNA reads as TGTGCCAGCACCGCGGGGGGGGGCCGCTACAATGAGCAGTTCTTC. Translated, it gives CASTAGGGRYNEQFF.